This T cell receptor beta chain was recovered during a study of PD-1 blockade in classical Hodgkin lymphoma (dated by TCRdb to the early 2020s). Study-level background: Nivolumab dosing was 3 mg/kg intravenously every 2 weeks, continuing until either disease progression or unacceptable toxicity. The study used TCR beta sequencing and CyTOF to define a peripheral blood immune signature of response to PD-1 blockade in classical Hodgkin lymphoma.

The time point label, as the study defines it: cycle 4 day 1 (C4D1), after 5 to 7 weeks of nivolumab. Relapse after autologous stem cell transplantation had occurred in all trial patients, and cohorts A, B and C were distinguished by prior brentuximab vedotin exposure. The trial cohort included 50 to 60 patients with relapsed/refractory classical Hodgkin lymphoma, and each patient had a best overall response of complete response, partial response or progressive disease. Single-agent nivolumab was administered to trial patients in the multi-cohort phase II CheckMate 205 trial. An independent review committee assessed best overall response by applying the 2007 International Working Group response criteria. Trial PBMCs were collected immediately before nivolumab initiation (C1D1) and during therapy at cycle 2 day 1 and cycle 4 day 1. Peripheral blood was collected in 8 mL Vacutainer Cell Preparation Tubes, from which PBMCs were isolated by centrifugation and then cryopreserved.

Points the paper makes about the study in general: Lower diversity was seen in patients whose nivolumab began less than 1 year after ASCT, and these patients were left out of later analyses so that immune reconstitution would not confound the results. Baseline TCR diversity was reported as lower in newly diagnosed patients than in healthy donors, and lower still in relapsed/refractory patients. Baseline diversity similar to that of newly diagnosed patients was observed in trial patients achieving complete response, whereas significantly lower diversity was observed in partial responders and progressors. The study covered only a single clinical trial cohort, and the causes of the repertoire differences, possibly disease activity or prior therapy, were still not defined. By C4D1, a significant rise was seen in CD4+ TCR diversity but not in CD8+ TCR diversity (p=0.0027 vs p=0.16), and the rise was most apparent among complete responders (p=0.02).

Genomic DNA was isolated using the Qiagen DNeasy kit from unsorted PBMCs as well as from negatively selected CD4+ and CD8+ fractions. Using primers that anneal to V and J segments, immunoSEQ multiplex PCR amplified the TCR beta CDR3 regions. A synthetic immune receptor repertoire was used to minimize amplification bias, and any remaining bias was removed computationally after sequencing. The source study handled its data this way. Custom Python scripts were used to quantify repertoire diversity as the Shannon entropy index. Unsorted, CD4+ and CD8+ repertoires were analyzed separately, except in combined analyses where CD4+ and CD8+ sequences were merged in silico. Clonal expansion was defined as a frequency increase of at least 2-fold after treatment compared with C1D1, and clones undetected at baseline were assigned a pseudocount of 0.5. Clones with 0 or 1 copy at C1D1 were defined as singleton clones, while clones with 2 or more copies were defined as non-singleton clones. Clones expanded in unsorted samples were assigned a CD4+, CD8+ or unknown annotation through matching of protein sequences in sorted samples from the same patient. Diversity changes from C1D1 to C4D1 were tested in paired samples using Wilcoxon tests. As stored in TCRdb, this immuneACCESS dataset retains in-frame rearrangements with V and J assigned. A fraction of the clones does not appear; measured against another copy, unresolved V genes explain less than half of the discrepancy, and the remainder lacks a known reason. V and J calls and clone size are as listed in that table; D and trimming were resolved from the DNA. For this sample the table gives about 31,000 clones, of which 65% to 85% were detected only once. The ten largest clones capture roughly 17% of the sample.

In the case of this clone: Its antigen is unknown. A junction boundary mismatches the germline segment, possibly from a read error.

The germline V gene supplies CDR1 SGHRS and CDR2 YFSETQ. The cysteine opens and the phenylalanine closes a CDR3 of 14 amino acids. Just CDR3 DNA is preserved here, 42 bases in frame from base 1. The sequence joins TRBV5-1 to TRBJ2-1; 7 of the junction bases match TRBD1. The specimen was peripheral blood mononuclear cells (PBMCs), collected before the fourth cycle of nivolumab. The clonotype originates from a human donor with classical Hodgkin lymphoma. The nucleotides read TGCGCCGGCAGCCTCGACAGGGCCTACAATGAGCAGTTCTTC. Its translation reads: CAGSLDRAYNEQFF.